This record concerns one TCR beta chain sequence. Its antigen is currently unknown. This entry belongs to a study of OX40 agonist ivuxolimab in advanced cancers. The wider study: Cohort: 80% to 85% men, mean age about 60, aged about 23 to 79. Study observations and caveats: At 0.1 to 3.0 mg/kg and by week 6, clonal expansion occurred in CD4+ and CD8+ blood T cells. Low normalized clonal expansion also occurred in some nonresponding patients.

The assay was immunoSEQ multiplex PCR, and TCRdb's table has in-frame clones only and misses some. Of some 12,000 clones detected, around 79% appear once; the ten largest clones hold almost 40%. V was clipped by 5 bases and J by 6 bases, with 7 bases between them. The CDR3 loop spans 12 amino acids. Germline V CDR1 and CDR2: SGHTA, FQGTGA. The source was CD4+ or CD8+ T cells sorted from blood, collected in a trial of the OX40 agonist ivuxolimab. The TCR sequence derives from an adult with an advanced solid tumor such as melanoma, head and neck, liver or kidney cancer. The rearrangement joins TRBV7-3 to TRBJ2-2; D assignment may be TRBD1 or TRBD2 (5 bases each). The CDR3 protein is CASSGGAGELFF. The CDR3 DNA sequence: TGTGCCAGCAGCGGGGGTGCCGGGGAGCTGTTTTTT.